These T cell receptor beta chains were read from a single sample in a study of memory CD4+ T cells and cytomegalovirus serostatus. Clones were read by immunoSEQ multiplex PCR, and TCRdb kept only the in-frame ones, dropping some. The data contain about 59,000 clones, around 82% of them seen just once; the ten biggest clones take up around 0.58%. Sample: memory CD4+ T cells from blood. These receptors were collected from an adult in good health and CMV-seronegative. Some clones in this sample may be carry-over from other donors' samples. Each CDR3 is given with its conserved first and last residue. D genes are given only for firm matches. Only some rows state a clone size, as once, few, many or a class for expanded clones.

size: -
J: TRBJ1-3
V: TRBV30
D: -
length: 13
DNA: TGTGCCTGGACCCGCCGCTCTGGAAACACCATATATTTT
CDR3: CAWTRRSGNTIYF

size: -
J: TRBJ2-2
V: TRBV18
D: -
length: 14
DNA: TGTGCCAGCTCACCCGCAGCACGCACCGGGGAGCTGTTTTTT
CDR3: CASSPAARTGELFF

size: -
J: TRBJ1-2
V: TRBV4-3
D: -
length: 15
DNA: TGCGCCAGCAGCCCCCCGGTAAGGGGCGGCTATGGCTACACCTTC
CDR3: CASSPPVRGGYGYTF

size: once
J: TRBJ2-5
V: TRBV5-1
D: TRBD2
length: 14
DNA: TGCGCCAGCGGGGCTCTAGCGGGAGGAGAGACCCAGTACTTC
CDR3: CASGALAGGETQYF

size: -
J: TRBJ1-2
V: TRBV5-4
D: TRBD1
length: 16
DNA: TGTGCCAGCAGCATACCCGGGACAGGGGTCGTCTATGGCTACACCTTC
CDR3: CASSIPGTGVVYGYTF

size: -
J: TRBJ2-7
V: TRBV1
D: -
length: 17
DNA: TGCACCAGCAGCCAAGATCGAGTTGGGATCAACTTCTACGAGCAGTACTTC
CDR3: CTSSQDRVGINFYEQYF

size: few
J: TRBJ2-1
V: TRBV19
D: TRBD1
length: 17
DNA: TGTGCCAGTAGTATAGTTGGGTGGAGGGACAGGGCGAATGAGCAGTTCTTC
CDR3: CASSIVGWRDRANEQFF

size: -
J: TRBJ2-7
V: TRBV14
D: TRBD1
length: 15
DNA: TGTGCCAGCAGCGCTCCGGGACAGGGGATCTACGAGCAGTACTTC
CDR3: CASSAPGQGIYEQYF

size: -
J: TRBJ2-1
V: TRBV30
D: -
length: 13
DNA: TGTGCCTGGAGTGGACAGGACTACAATGAGCAGTTCTTC
CDR3: CAWSGQDYNEQFF

size: -
J: TRBJ1-1
V: TRBV28
D: -
length: 15
DNA: TGTGCCAGTAGCTCGACAGGCAGCATGAACACTGAAGCTTTCTTT
CDR3: CASSSTGSMNTEAFF

size: few
J: TRBJ2-7
V: TRBV2
D: -
length: 13
DNA: TGTGCCAGCAGTGGGGTCGGAGATATCGAGCAGTACTTC
CDR3: CASSGVGDIEQYF

size: -
J: TRBJ1-6
V: TRBV6-1
D: -
length: 15
DNA: TGTGCCAGCAGTGAAGTAGGGGCGGATAATTCACCCCTCCACTTT
CDR3: CASSEVGADNSPLHF

size: -
J: TRBJ1-1
V: TRBV27
D: -
length: 16
DNA: TGTGCCAGCAGTTTTGATCGTGGACAGCCGAACACTGAAGCTTTCTTT
CDR3: CASSFDRGQPNTEAFF

size: -
J: TRBJ1-6
V: TRBV29-1
D: -
length: 11
DNA: TGCAGCGCTGGCCCCTATTCACCCCTCCACTTT
CDR3: CSAGPYSPLHF

size: -
J: TRBJ2-5
V: TRBV9
D: -
length: 14
DNA: TGTGCCAGCAGCGTAGCGGGATGGCAAGAGACCCAGTACTTC
CDR3: CASSVAGWQETQYF

size: -
J: TRBJ2-4
V: TRBV28
D: TRBD2
length: 16
DNA: TGTGCCAGCAGCCCGCGACTAGCGCGGGCCAAAAACATTCAGTACTTC
CDR3: CASSPRLARAKNIQYF

size: -
J: TRBJ2-1
V: TRBV29-1
D: TRBD2
length: 14
DNA: TGCAGCGGGGCCCTAGCGGGCCCCTACAATGAGCAGTTCTTC
CDR3: CSGALAGPYNEQFF

size: -
J: TRBJ2-5
V: TRBV7-9
D: -
length: 14
DNA: TGTGCCAGCAGGGAGGGCACAGTCCAAGAGACCCAGTACTTC
CDR3: CASREGTVQETQYF

size: -
J: TRBJ2-2
V: TRBV7-3
D: TRBD2
length: 16
DNA: TGTGCCAGCAGCTTAGCGGCTAGCGGGAGAACCGGGGAGCTGTTTTTT
CDR3: CASSLAASGRTGELFF

size: -
J: TRBJ2-2
V: TRBV7-7
D: -
length: 15
DNA: TGTGCTAGCAGCCTCACGACAGGAAACACCGGGGAGCTGTTTTTT
CDR3: CASSLTTGNTGELFF

size: -
J: TRBJ2-7
V: TRBV5-1
D: -
length: 13
DNA: TGCGCCAGCAGCTTGGACCCCCGACGGGAGCAGTACTTC
CDR3: CASSLDPRREQYF

size: -
J: TRBJ2-6
V: TRBV7-3
D: -
length: 15
DNA: TGTGCCAGCAGTCCTGGTTATTCTGGGGCCAACGTCCTGACTTTC
CDR3: CASSPGYSGANVLTF

size: -
J: TRBJ1-1
V: TRBV18
D: TRBD1
length: 14
DNA: TGTGCCAGCTCACCAGCCGTTACAGGGGTGAGTGCTTTCTTT
CDR3: CASSPAVTGVSAFF

size: -
J: TRBJ2-1
V: TRBV10-3
D: TRBD2
length: 17
DNA: TGTGCCATCAGCCCAACCGGGCCGGGGGGTGCATACAATGAGCAGTTCTTC
CDR3: CAISPTGPGGAYNEQFF

size: -
J: TRBJ1-1
V: TRBV2
D: -
length: 13
DNA: TGTGCCAGCAGTGGAGGGGAGAACACTGAAGCTTTCTTT
CDR3: CASSGGENTEAFF

size: few
J: TRBJ2-5
V: TRBV7-2
D: TRBD2
length: 14
DNA: TGTGCCAGCAGCTTAAACGGGGGGAGGGAGACCCAGTACTTC
CDR3: CASSLNGGRETQYF

size: -
J: TRBJ1-4
V: TRBV6-1
D: -
length: 14
DNA: TGTGCCAGCAGGGTGCACTCAAGTAATGAAAAACTGTTTTTT
CDR3: CASRVHSSNEKLFF

size: -
J: TRBJ2-3
V: TRBV5-1
D: TRBD1
length: 15
DNA: TGCGCCAGCAGCTTGAACAGGGGAAGCACAGATACGCAGTATTTT
CDR3: CASSLNRGSTDTQYF

size: -
J: TRBJ1-5
V: TRBV28
D: TRBD1
length: 14
DNA: TGTGCCAGCAGTATCACAGGGGCCAATCAGCCCCAGCATTTT
CDR3: CASSITGANQPQHF

size: -
J: TRBJ2-5
V: TRBV11-2
D: TRBD2
length: 19
DNA: TGTGCCAGCAGCAGAAGAGGACTAGCTATAATAAACTCCCAAGAGACCCAGTACTTC
CDR3: CASSRRGLAIINSQETQYF

size: -
J: TRBJ2-1
V: TRBV28
D: -
length: 15
DNA: TGTGCCAGCGTGCAGGGCGGGACCGATTACAATGAGCAGTTCTTC
CDR3: CASVQGGTDYNEQFF

size: -
J: TRBJ1-1
V: TRBV4-3
D: -
length: 11
DNA: TGCGCCAGCAGCCAGGGCACTGAAGCTTTCTTT
CDR3: CASSQGTEAFF

size: -
J: TRBJ1-1
V: TRBV19
D: -
length: 16
DNA: TGTGCCAGACTCCATTCCCGGGGCGGGAAGAACACTGAAGCTTTCTTT
CDR3: CARLHSRGGKNTEAFF

size: -
J: TRBJ1-1
V: TRBV10-3
D: -
length: 13
DNA: TGTGCCACTCACGGGACTGACGACACTGAAGCTTTCTTT
CDR3: CATHGTDDTEAFF

size: -
J: TRBJ2-2
V: TRBV5-1
D: -
length: 15
DNA: TGCGCCAGCAGCTTGGCTACGGTCGAGAACGGGGAGCTGTTTTTT
CDR3: CASSLATVENGELFF

size: once
J: TRBJ2-3
V: TRBV12-5
D: -
length: 13
DNA: TGTGCTAGTGGACCACACGGCACAGATACGCAGTATTTT
CDR3: CASGPHGTDTQYF

size: -
J: TRBJ1-4
V: TRBV30
D: -
length: 18
DNA: TGTGCCTGGGGACACTACATAACAGGGTATACAACTAATGAAAAACTGTTTTTT
CDR3: CAWGHYITGYTTNEKLFF

size: -
J: TRBJ1-2
V: TRBV5-1
D: -
length: 11
DNA: TGCGCCAGCAGCTTAGCCGGTGGCTACACCTTC
CDR3: CASSLAGGYTF

size: -
J: TRBJ2-3
V: TRBV5-4
D: -
length: 13
DNA: TGTGCCAGCAGCTGGACAGACACAGATACGCAGTATTTT
CDR3: CASSWTDTDTQYF

size: -
J: TRBJ1-1
V: TRBV7-2
D: -
length: 12
DNA: TGTGCCAGCAGCTTAGGTAGCTTGTCCGCTTTCTTT
CDR3: CASSLGSLSAFF

size: few
J: TRBJ1-2
V: TRBV4-2
D: TRBD1
length: 19
DNA: TGTGCCAGCAGCCAAGATGTAGGACAGGGAACCTTAACTAACTATGGCTACACCTTC
CDR3: CASSQDVGQGTLTNYGYTF

size: -
J: TRBJ1-6
V: TRBV5-1
D: -
length: 16
DNA: TGCGCCAGCAGCATCCTACCGGGGGGGCTGGATTCACCCCTCCACTTT
CDR3: CASSILPGGLDSPLHF

size: -
J: TRBJ1-2
V: TRBV29-1
D: -
length: 13
DNA: TGCAGCGTTGAAGCCGTTAGGGGTGGCGGCTACACCTTC
CDR3: CSVEAVRGGGYTF

size: few
J: TRBJ2-6
V: TRBV5-6
D: -
length: 15
DNA: TGTGCCAGCAGCTTGATGGAGGGTGTGGCCAACGTCCTGACTTTC
CDR3: CASSLMEGVANVLTF

size: -
J: TRBJ1-2
V: TRBV28
D: TRBD1
length: 17
DNA: TGTGCCAGCACTCTTAGGACAGGGAGGAGTGGTCTCGGCGGCTACACCTTC
CDR3: CASTLRTGRSGLGGYTF

size: -
J: TRBJ2-1
V: TRBV7-3
D: TRBD2
length: 15
DNA: TGTGCCAGCAGCCGGACTAGCGGGAGAATAGAAGAGCAGTTCTTC
CDR3: CASSRTSGRIEEQFF

size: -
J: TRBJ1-1
V: TRBV27
D: -
length: 13
DNA: TGTGCCAGCAGTGTAACCTTGAGCACTGAAGCTTTCTTT
CDR3: CASSVTLSTEAFF

size: -
J: TRBJ1-2
V: TRBV6-5
D: -
length: 13
DNA: TGTGCCAGCAGTTACGCAGGGCACTATGGCTACACCTTC
CDR3: CASSYAGHYGYTF

size: -
J: TRBJ2-2
V: TRBV28
D: TRBD2
length: 19
DNA: TGTGCCAGCAGTTTACCGCTCCGGGCTAGCGGGGGGCGGGCCGGGGAGCTGTTTTTT
CDR3: CASSLPLRASGGRAGELFF

size: -
J: TRBJ2-1
V: TRBV6-1
D: TRBD2
length: 14
DNA: TGTGCCAGCAGGCACAGCGGGGACTTCAATGAGCAGTTCTTC
CDR3: CASRHSGDFNEQFF

size: -
J: TRBJ2-7
V: TRBV5-4
D: TRBD2
length: 15
DNA: TGTGCCAGCAGCTTGGATCTAGCGGGTACCTACGAGCAGTACTTC
CDR3: CASSLDLAGTYEQYF

size: few
J: TRBJ1-1
V: TRBV9
D: -
length: 15
DNA: TGTGCCAGCAGCGTAGATGAAGGGGTTTGGACTGAAGCTTTCTTT
CDR3: CASSVDEGVWTEAFF

size: -
J: TRBJ1-2
V: TRBV6-6
D: TRBD1
length: 16
DNA: TGTGCCAGCAGTTACGTCCAGGGGGCTGGGGGCTATGGCTACACCTTC
CDR3: CASSYVQGAGGYGYTF